These 20 T cell receptor beta chains were sequenced from one sample in a study of shared clonotypes between healthy human individuals. The table came from immunoSEQ multiplex PCR; TCRdb's copy has only in-frame clones and leaves some out. The sample has some 1,100,000 clones, more than 75% seen once. Sample: memory CD4+ T cells from PBMCs. Subset of the sample: CD45RA-negative fraction. The receptors come from a man in his late teens or twenties in good health. Some clones in this sample may be carry-over from other donors' samples.

This chain connects TRBV5-1 to TRBJ1-1; D unclear. The germline V and J ends were trimmed by 2 bases and 8 bases, with 16 bases remaining between them. The CDR3 length is 14 residues. CDR1 is SGHRS and CDR2 is YFSETQ in the germline V gene. In nucleotides, the CDR3 is TGCGCCAGCAGCTTAATGGAGGAGACGGGGGAAGCTTTCTTT. Translation gives CASSLMEETGEAFF. Complete variable domain (other parts from reference TRBV5-1 and TRBJ1-1): KAGVTQTPRYLIKTRGQQVTLSCSPISGHRSVSWYQQTPGQGLQFLFEYFSETQRNKGNFPGRFSGRQFSNSRSEMNVSTLELGDSALYLCASSLMEETGEAFFGQGTRLTVV.

This chain uses TRBV7-3 with TRBJ2-7; D is unclear. The ends were cut back, 1 base at V and 0 bases at J, with 10 bases in the middle. CDR3 length: 15 amino acids. Germline lookup yields CDR1 SGHTA and CDR2 FQGTGA. DNA for the CDR3: TGTGCCAGCAGCTTAATGGGCGGACGCTCCTACGAGCAGTACTTC. Translated: CASSLMGGRSYEQYF.

The chain employs TRBV9 and TRBJ2-1, with 11 bases fitting TRBD1. Germline CDR1 is SGDLS and CDR2 is YYNGEE. Trimming at V came to 4 bases and at J to 8 bases, leaving 8 bases not matched to a gene. The CDR3 loop spans 15 amino acids. The CDR3 protein is CASSNQGQGGYEQFF. The CDR3 nucleotides read TGTGCCAGCAGCAATCAGGGACAGGGGGGATATGAGCAGTTCTTC.

Remarks on this clone: Other DNA sequences in this specimen translate into the identical CDR3. J is TRBJ2-2 and V is TRBV5-4, with D unresolved. In germline, CDR1 is SGHNT, CDR2 YYREEE (reference sequence). The CDR3 runs 13 residues. V lost 0 bases and J 5 bases, leaving 5 bases between the germline ends. The CDR3 loop reads CASSLVATGELFF. The CDR3 nucleotides read TGTGCCAGCAGCTTGGTAGCAACCGGGGAGCTGTTTTTT.

V and J are TRBV18 and TRBJ1-4; 10 positions match TRBD1. The J segment lost 8 bases and the V segment lost 5 bases, leaving 11 bases of the junction unmatched. CDR1 is KGHSH and CDR2 is LQKENI in the germline V gene. CDR3 length: 16 amino acids. The CDR3 DNA sequence: TGTGCCAGCTCAGATAACCGGGACAGGGGAAGCGAAAAACTGTTTTTT. Encoded protein: CASSDNRDRGSEKLFF. Combining the CDR3 with reference TRBV18 and TRBJ1-4 gives the whole variable domain NAGVMQNPRHLVRRRGQEARLRCSPMKGHSHVYWYRQLPEEGLKFMVYLQKENIIDESGMPKERFSAEFPKEGPSILRIQQVVRGDSAAYFCASSDNRDRGSEKLFFGSGTQLSVL.

The gene calls are TRBV18 and TRBJ1-2, with TRBD1 matching over 8 bases. The CDR3 runs 14 residues. CDR1 is KGHSH and CDR2 is LQKENI in the germline V gene. Losses at the gene ends were 3 bases for V and 4 bases for J; bases not matched to a gene: 4. The CDR3 nucleotides read TGTGCCAGCTCACCGGACAGGGTAGCCTATGGCTACACCTTC. It is translated as CASSPDRVAYGYTF.

The CDR3 sequence is CASSQSTDMNTEAFF. The DNA for the CDR3 is TGTGCCAGCTCACAAAGTACAGATATGAACACTGAAGCTTTCTTT. The V gene is TRBV18, the J gene TRBJ1-1; no clear D. Germline CDR1 reads KGHSH; CDR2 reads LQKENI. Trimming cost V 4 bases and J 0 bases, with 12 bases left between them. This CDR3 has 15 residues.

This clone has only a few counts. The CDR3 region has the DNA TGTGCCTGGAGTCGGGGTTATAATTCACCCCTCCACTTT. This codes for CAWSRGYNSPLHF. The chain has TRBV30 and TRBJ1-6, with no clear D. CDR1 is GTSNPN, CDR2 SVGIG, per germline (reference sequence). The CDR3 extends over 13 amino acids. The V gene lost 2 bases and the J gene lost 4 bases, with 6 bases spanning the gap.

The CDR3 sequence: CASSPLFLQGGGAFF. The CDR3, as DNA: TGTGCCAGCTCACCATTGTTCCTACAGGGTGGCGGAGCTTTCTTT. This chain uses TRBV18 with TRBJ1-1; D is possibly TRBD1 (6 bases). Germline loops: CDR1 KGHSH, CDR2 LQKENI. This CDR3 spans 15 amino acids. V was pared by 2 bases and J by 10 bases, with 20 bases between.

The rearrangement joins TRBV7-3 to TRBJ2-1, with TRBD2 matching 7 bases. The germline CDR1 and CDR2 sequences are SGHTA and FQGTGA. The V segment lost 3 bases and the J segment 12 bases; nucleotides outside the gene matches: 5. The CDR3 length is 12 residues. In DNA form, the CDR3 reads TGTGCCAGCAGCTTGACCGGGACTACGCAGTTCTTC. It codes for CASSLTGTTQFF.

The chain is built from TRBV7-2 and TRBJ2-4; 10 nucleotides match TRBD2. V shed 10 bases, J shed 8 bases, and the junction held 14 bases outside the gene matches. Per the germline V gene, CDR1 is SGHTA and CDR2 is FQGNSA. This CDR3 comprises 15 residues. Written as DNA, the CDR3 is TGTGCCACCGCGGCGCTAGCGGGAGTAGTAGACATTCAGTACTTC. It is translated as CATAALAGVVDIQYF.

V gene TRBV7-2 combines with J gene TRBJ2-1, with 9 nucleotides matching TRBD2. This CDR3 spans 17 amino acids. Trimming at V came to 7 bases and at J to 7 bases, leaving 17 bases not matched to a gene. In germline, CDR1 is SGHTA, CDR2 FQGNSA. CDR3 in DNA: TGTGCCAGCACCTCCCGGTCTAGCGGGAACCAGTGGAATGAGCAGTTCTTC. This gives the protein CASTSRSSGNQWNEQFF. Complete variable domain (other parts from reference TRBV7-2 and TRBJ2-1): GAGVSQSPSNKVTEKGKDVELRCDPISGHTALYWYRQSLGQGLEFLIYFQGNSAPDKSGLPSDRFSAERTGGSVSTLTIQRTQQEDSAVYLCASTSRSSGNQWNEQFFGPGTRLTVL.

This clone was picked up one time. The chain carries TRBV18 and TRBJ2-2; 11 bases are shared with TRBD2. This CDR3 is 17 amino acids long. CDR1 is KGHSH and CDR2 is LQKENI in the germline V gene. Losses at the gene ends were 3 bases for V and 6 bases for J; bases not matched to a gene: 9. CDR3 protein: CASSPPTSGRAAGELFF. The CDR3 DNA reads TGTGCCAGCTCACCGCCCACTAGCGGGAGAGCGGCCGGGGAGCTGTTTTTT.

This clone was detected once. The genes are TRBV7-2 and TRBJ2-4; 12 nucleotides line up with TRBD2. The CDR3 runs to 15 residues. V was clipped by 4 bases and J by 8 bases; unmatched bases: 6. Germline V CDR1 and CDR2: SGHTA, FQGNSA. The CDR3 nucleotides are TGTGCCAGCAGCTCGAGACTAGCGGGAGCGGACATTCAGTACTTC. This codes for CASSSRLAGADIQYF.

This clone turned up a few times. The rearrangement joins TRBV5-1 to TRBJ2-2; D is unresolved. Germline V gene sequence: CDR1 SGHRS, CDR2 YFSETQ. Deletions cut 3 bases from V and 4 bases from J, with 10 bases between. This CDR3 has 14 amino acids. The CDR3: CASSSHMGTGELFF. Here the CDR3 DNA reads TGCGCCAGCAGCTCCCACATGGGCACCGGGGAGCTGTTTTTT.

A remark on this clone: This likely reflects a read error, since a far larger clone is one base away. This chain's CDR3 is CASSWTSSYEQYF. The CDR3 nucleotides read TGTGCCAGCAGTTGGACTAGCTCCTACGAGCAGTACTTC. The genes are TRBV6-5 and TRBJ2-7, with 7 bases aligning to TRBD2. Germline V lookup: CDR1 MNHEY, CDR2 SVGAGI. The V gene end was trimmed by 4 bases and the J gene end by 0 bases; junction bases not matched to a gene: 0. CDR3 length: 13 residues.

V and J are TRBV2 and TRBJ2-3; unclear D gene. Germline loops: CDR1 SNHLY, CDR2 FYNNEI. CDR3 size: 13 residues. Trimming cost V 7 bases and J 4 bases, with 12 bases left between them. DNA for the CDR3: TGTGCCAGCAAGGCGTCCCAAGCAGATACGCAGTATTTT. Translating it yields CASKASQADTQYF.

This sequence joins TRBV5-1 and TRBJ1-4; a weak D match, TRBD1 (5 bases). The germline V gene has CDR1 SGHRS and CDR2 YFSETQ. Trimming left V 0 bases short and J 1 base short, with 19 bases between. The CDR3 totals 19 residues. The CDR3 sequence is CASSLGRGGGRKTNEKLFF. The CDR3 DNA reads TGCGCCAGCAGCTTGGGGAGGGGCGGAGGGCGCAAAACTAATGAAAAACTGTTTTTT.

The J gene is TRBJ2-3, the V gene TRBV30; no reliable D call. This CDR3 contains 11 residues. The germline CDR1 and CDR2 sequences are GTSNPN and SVGIG (reference sequence). The V end lost 2 bases, the J end lost 6 bases, and 6 bases lay between the germline ends. The CDR3 is CAWSTRDTQYF. The CDR3 DNA follows: TGTGCCTGGAGTACAAGGGATACGCAGTATTTT. The whole variable domain, filled in from reference TRBV30 and TRBJ2-3, reads SQTIHQWPATLVQPVGSPLSLECTVEGTSNPNLYWYRQAAGRGLQLLFYSVGIGQISSEVPQNLSASRPQDRQFILSSKKLLLSDSGFYLCAWSTRDTQYFGPGTRLTVL.

This chain uses TRBV18 with TRBJ2-1; 8 bases fit TRBD2. V gave up 3 bases and J gave up 8 bases; unmatched junction bases: 9. Looked up from germline, CDR1 is KGHSH and CDR2 is LQKENI. This CDR3 is 15 amino acids long. CDR3 sequence: CASSPPGLGNHEQFF. The CDR3 DNA reads as TGTGCCAGCTCACCCCCGGGACTAGGAAACCATGAGCAGTTCTTC.